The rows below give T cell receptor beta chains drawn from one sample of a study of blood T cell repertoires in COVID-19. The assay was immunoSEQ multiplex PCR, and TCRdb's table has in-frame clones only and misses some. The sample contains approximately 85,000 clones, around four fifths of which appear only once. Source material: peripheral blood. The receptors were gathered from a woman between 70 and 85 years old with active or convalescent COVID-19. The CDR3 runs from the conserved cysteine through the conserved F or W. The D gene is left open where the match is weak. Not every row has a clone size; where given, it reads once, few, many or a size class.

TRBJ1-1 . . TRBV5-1 CASSLGSQTSGAEAFF TGCGCCAGCAGCTTAGGGTCACAGACCTCGGGGGCTGAAGCTTTCTTT
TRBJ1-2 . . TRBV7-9 CASSPQGSYGYTF TGTGCCAGCAGTCCACAGGGTAGCTATGGCTACACCTTC
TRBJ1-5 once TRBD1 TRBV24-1 CATSDSQGSRQPQHF TGTGCCACCAGTGACTCACAGGGGTCGAGGCAGCCCCAGCATTTT
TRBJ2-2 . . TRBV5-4 CASSPDLNTGELFF TGTGCCAGCAGCCCTGACTTGAACACCGGGGAGCTGTTTTTT
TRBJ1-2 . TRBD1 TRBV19 CASSRDRGLAYTF TGTGCCAGTAGTCGGGACAGGGGGTTGGCGTACACCTTC
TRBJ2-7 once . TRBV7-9 CASSSALAQYEQYF TGTGCCAGCAGCTCAGCTCTGGCCCAGTACGAGCAGTACTTC
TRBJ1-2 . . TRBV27 CASSLRGGNYGYTF TGTGCCAGCAGTTTACGCGGGGGTAACTATGGCTACACCTTC
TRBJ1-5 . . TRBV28 CASSLIRGLGSVDQPQHF TGTGCCAGCAGTTTAATAAGGGGTTTAGGTTCGGTGGATCAGCCCCAGCATTTT
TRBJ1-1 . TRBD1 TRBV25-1 CASSLQGAVNTEAFF TGTGCCAGCAGCCTACAGGGGGCTGTGAACACTGAAGCTTTCTTT
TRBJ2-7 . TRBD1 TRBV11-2 CASSLGQGTPYEQYF TGTGCCAGCAGCTTAGGACAGGGGACCCCCTACGAGCAGTACTTC
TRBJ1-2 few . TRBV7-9 CASSPPVFPSRGYTF TGTGCCAGCAGCCCCCCCGTCTTCCCTTCTAGAGGCTACACCTTC
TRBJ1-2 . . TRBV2 CASSGRERHGYTF TGTGCCAGCAGTGGACGGGAAAGACATGGCTACACCTTC
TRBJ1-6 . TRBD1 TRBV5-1 CASSLEWTGYETLHF TGCGCCAGCAGCTTGGAGTGGACAGGGTATGAGACCCTCCACTTT
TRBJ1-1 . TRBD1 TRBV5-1 CASSPKTGVGTEAFF TGCGCCAGCAGTCCAAAGACAGGGGTAGGCACTGAAGCTTTCTTT
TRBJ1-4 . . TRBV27 CASRVGSGEGEKLFF TGTGCCAGCAGAGTTGGTTCAGGGGAGGGTGAAAAACTGTTTTTT
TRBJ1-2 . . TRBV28 CASSSRRVVGYTF TGTGCCAGCAGCTCGCGCAGGGTAGTGGGCTACACCTTC
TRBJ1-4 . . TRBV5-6 CASSFWRANEKLFF TGTGCCAGCAGCTTTTGGAGGGCTAATGAAAAACTGTTTTTT
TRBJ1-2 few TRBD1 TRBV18 CASSPNRGQGNGYTF TGTGCCAGCTCCCCCAACAGGGGACAGGGAAATGGCTACACCTTC
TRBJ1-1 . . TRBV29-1 CSVLTGSEAFF TGCAGCGTGCTCACAGGGTCTGAAGCTTTCTTT
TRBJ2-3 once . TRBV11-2 CASSSGPGTPSTDTQYF TGTGCCAGCAGCTCCGGCCCCGGGACACCTAGCACAGATACGCAGTATTTT
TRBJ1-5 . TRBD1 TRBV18 CASSPKDDRGAQPQHF TGTGCCAGCTCTCCCAAAGATGACAGGGGAGCTCAGCCCCAGCATTTT
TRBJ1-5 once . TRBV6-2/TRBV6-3 CASSSRGDGNQPQHF TGTGCCAGCAGTTCCAGGGGAGACGGCAATCAGCCCCAGCATTTT
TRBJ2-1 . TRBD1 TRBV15 CATSRPGQANNEQFF TGTGCCACCAGCAGACCGGGACAGGCTAACAATGAGCAGTTCTTC
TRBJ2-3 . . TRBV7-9 CASSLGLQSTDTQYF TGTGCCAGCAGCTTGGGACTTCAAAGCACAGATACGCAGTATTTT
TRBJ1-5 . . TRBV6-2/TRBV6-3 CASSSRQANQPQHF TGTGCCAGCAGTTCTCGACAGGCCAATCAGCCCCAGCATTTT